This entry lists 29 T cell receptor beta chains sequenced from one sample in a study of shared clonotypes between healthy human individuals. Profiled with immunoSEQ multiplex PCR; TCRdb holds only in-frame clones, not every one. The profile covers roughly 1.4 million clones, with less than 99% appearing a single time and over 0.3% taken by the ten largest. Sequencing was done on a sample of naive CD4+ T cells sorted from blood. Subset defined: CD45RA+ positively selected. These receptors originate from a man aged 25 to 45 in good health.

The rearrangement links TRBV19 to TRBJ2-5, with 7 nucleotides matching TRBD2. CDR3 length: 15 amino acids. The V gene's germline CDR1 is LNHDA and CDR2 SQIVND (reference sequence). The V gene end was trimmed by 5 bases and the J gene end by 2 bases; junction bases not matched to a gene: 8. DNA for the CDR3: TGTGCCAGTAGTTCAGGACTAGTGGGTCAAGAGACCCAGTACTTC. Residues: CASSSGLVGQETQYF.

This chain links TRBV5-6 with TRBJ2-7; TRBD2 agrees at 10 bases. V shed 4 bases, J shed 4 bases, and the junction held 8 bases outside the gene matches. CDR3 length: 15 residues. Germline V gene sequence: CDR1 SGHDT, CDR2 YYEEEE. The chain's CDR3 is CASSRLAGEEYEQYF. In DNA form, the CDR3 reads TGTGCCAGCAGCCGTCTAGCGGGAGAGGAATACGAGCAGTACTTC. Full variable domain (outside the CDR3, taken from reference TRBV5-6 and TRBJ2-7): DAGVTQSPTHLIKTRGQQVTLRCSPKSGHDTVSWYQQALGQGPQFIFQYYEEEERQRGNFPDRFSGHQFPNYSSELNVNALLLGDSALYLCASSRLAGEEYEQYFGPGTRLTVT.

The J gene is TRBJ1-1, the V gene TRBV18; 8 nucleotides match TRBD1. The CDR3 runs 15 residues. Per the germline V gene, CDR1 is KGHSH and CDR2 is LQKENI. V dropped 5 bases and J dropped 6; count of bases not matched to a gene: 11. The CDR3, as DNA: TGTGCCAGCTCAGCCGGGACAGGACCAACAGCTGAAGCTTTCTTT. Residues: CASSAGTGPTAEAFF.

CDR3 bases: TGTGCCAGCAGCTTAGGCCCAGGGAGGGCCTACGAGCAGTACTTC. Amino acids: CASSLGPGRAYEQYF. V gene TRBV7-6 combines with J gene TRBJ2-7; 7 nucleotides agree with TRBD2. Looked up from germline, CDR1 is SGHVS and CDR2 is FNYEAQ. This CDR3 region has 15 residues. The V gene end was trimmed by 1 base and the J gene end by 2 bases; junction bases not matched to a gene: 5. The full variable domain, completed using reference TRBV7-6 and TRBJ2-7, is GAGVSQSPRYKVTKRGQDVALRCDPISGHVSLYWYRQALGQGPEFLTYFNYEAQQDKSGLPNDRFSAERPEGSISTLTIQRTEQRDSAMYRCASSLGPGRAYEQYFGPGTRLTVT.

V usage is TRBV28 and J usage is TRBJ2-1; 13 nucleotides align to TRBD2. The CDR3 has 20 residues. J lost 0 bases, V lost 5 bases, and 13 bases had no gene match. CDR1 is MDHEN and CDR2 is SYDVKM in the germline V gene. CDR3 sequence reads: CASSPHTGTSGTGSYNEQFF. DNA of the CDR3: TGTGCCAGCAGTCCGCATACGGGGACTAGCGGGACCGGCTCCTACAATGAGCAGTTCTTC.

The chain has TRBV7-9 and TRBJ2-5; 8 bases agree with TRBD1. The CDR3 is 15 residues long. The junction had 10 bases not matched to a gene; V was cut back by 5 bases and J by 5 bases. Germline CDR1 SEHNR, CDR2 FQNEAQ (reference sequence). CDR3 DNA: TGTGCCAGCAGCGGGAGGACAGGGAATATGGAGACCCAGTACTTC. Protein sequence: CASSGRTGNMETQYF.

The count of this clone is one. The chain joins TRBV2 to TRBJ1-5; tentatively, D is TRBD1 (6 bases). Germline CDR1 SNHLY, CDR2 FYNNEI. The CDR3 loop spans 14 amino acids. With 6 bases removed from V and 2 bases from J, the gap between germline ends came to 11 bases. The CDR3 is CASSPTGGNQPQHF. CDR3 coding DNA: TGTGCCAGCAGCCCGACAGGTGGCAATCAGCCCCAGCATTTT.

Points on this clone: At the DNA level, this CDR3 is encoded by other sequences in the same sample as well. This chain joins TRBV28 and TRBJ2-7; 10 bases match TRBD1. The germline V gene encodes CDR1 MDHEN and CDR2 SYDVKM. CDR3 size: 13 residues. J was trimmed by 4 bases and V by 6 bases; bases with no gene match: 3. The CDR3 nucleotides read TGTGCCAGCAGGGGACAGGGGTCGTACGAGCAGTACTTC. Translation gives CASRGQGSYEQYF.

The chain joins TRBV6-1 to TRBJ1-1, with 7 bases that match TRBD1. The CDR3 is made up of 16 amino acids. Germline loops: CDR1 MNHNS, CDR2 SASEGT. Germline trimming cut 3 bases from V and 1 base from J; bases unmatched to any gene: 8. Here the CDR3 DNA reads TGTGCCAGCAGTGATTTAAAGACAGGGCGGAACACTGAAGCTTTCTTT. Translation: CASSDLKTGRNTEAFF.

This chain uses TRBV7-2 with TRBJ2-1, with a weak D call TRBD2 (6 bases). CDR3 length: 16 residues. CDR1 SGHTA and CDR2 FQGNSA come from the germline V gene. V was cut by 5 bases and J by 7 bases, with 21 bases left in between. The CDR3 loop reads CASSTPFAGWRNEQFF. The CDR3 coding sequence is TGTGCCAGCAGCACCCCCTTCGCGGGATGGCGAAATGAGCAGTTCTTC. The entire variable domain, with the rest obtained from reference TRBV7-2 and TRBJ2-1, is as follows: GAGVSQSPSNKVTEKGKDVELRCDPISGHTALYWYRQSLGQGLEFLIYFQGNSAPDKSGLPSDRFSAERTGGSVSTLTIQRTQQEDSAVYLCASSTPFAGWRNEQFFGPGTRLTVL.

This chain links TRBV5-8 with TRBJ2-1; 7 bases match TRBD2. Trimming at V came to 2 bases and at J to 4 bases, leaving 6 bases not matched to a gene. Germline lookup yields CDR1 SGHTS and CDR2 YDEGEE. This CDR3 is 15 amino acids long. The CDR3 reads CASSLGLVGYNEQFF. Here the CDR3 DNA reads TGTGCCAGCAGCTTAGGACTAGTTGGGTACAATGAGCAGTTCTTC.

In this sample, this clone turned up once. The J gene is TRBJ1-4, the V gene TRBV7-8; D is unclear. Germline CDR1 reads SGHVS; CDR2 reads FQNEAQ. V lost 6 bases and J 8 bases, leaving 22 bases between the germline ends. This CDR3 is 16 amino acids long. CDR3 amino acids: CASRQRRWATREKLFF. As DNA, the CDR3 is TGTGCCAGCAGACAACGACGCTGGGCAACTAGAGAAAAACTGTTTTTT.

The genes are TRBV4-3 and TRBJ2-1; the match to TRBD2 covers 9 bases. The length of the CDR3 is 15 residues. Trimming took 1 base from V and 9 from J; bases not matched to a gene: 7. Germline CDR1 LGHNA, CDR2 YSLEER. The DNA for the CDR3 is TGCGCCAGCAGCCAAGGTTTTAGCGGGAGTGTTGAGCAGTTCTTC. Translated, it gives CASSQGFSGSVEQFF.

This chain links TRBV2 with TRBJ2-7; tentative D call: TRBD1 (6 bases). CDR3 length equals 14 residues. Germline loops: CDR1 SNHLY, CDR2 FYNNEI. V was cut by 1 base and J by 4 bases, with 11 bases left in between. DNA for the CDR3: TGTGCCAGCAGTGAAGGGAGGCAGGGGTACGAGCAGTACTTC. Amino acids: CASSEGRQGYEQYF.

V is TRBV7-9 and J is TRBJ2-3; TRBD2 agrees at 7 bases. V trimming: 4 bases; J trimming: 2 bases; junction bases outside the gene matches: 9. The CDR3 is 16 residues long. The germline gives CDR1 SEHNR, CDR2 FQNEAQ (reference sequence). The CDR3 DNA reads as TGTGCCAGCAGCTCGTCGGGAGGTATACTCACAGATACGCAGTATTTT. Amino acid sequence: CASSSSGGILTDTQYF.

The rearrangement uses TRBV5-1 and TRBJ2-1; D perhaps matches TRBD2 (5 bases). Germline V gene data show CDR1 as SGHRS and CDR2 as YFSETQ. Trimming removed 1 base at V and 1 base at J, with 15 bases between. The CDR3 consists of 17 residues. The DNA of the CDR3 is TGCGCCAGCAGCTTGTCGTCTAGCCAATCGTCCTACAATGAGCAGTTCTTC. It translates to CASSLSSSQSSYNEQFF.

The rearrangement uses TRBV27 and TRBJ2-2; 11 nucleotides agree with TRBD1. From germline, CDR1 is MNHEY and CDR2 SMNVEV (reference sequence). The CDR3 has 16 residues. V gave up 4 bases and J gave up 9 bases; unmatched junction bases: 10. CDR3 amino acids: CASSSHLGQGARELFF. As DNA, the CDR3 is TGTGCCAGCAGTTCACACCTCGGACAGGGGGCAAGGGAGCTGTTTTTT.

The chain links TRBV6-6 to TRBJ1-1; 7 bases are a match to TRBD1. The CDR3 covers 14 residues. Unmatched junction bases numbered 5, after V lost 6 bases and J lost 1 base. The germline gives CDR1 MNHNY, CDR2 SVGAGI (reference sequence). The CDR3 sequence: CASSPGQTNTEAFF. CDR3 coding DNA: TGTGCCAGCAGCCCGGGACAGACGAACACTGAAGCTTTCTTT.

This clone was found once. The chain uses TRBV30 and TRBJ1-1, with a possible D match to TRBD1 (6 bases). The CDR3 is 13 amino acids. Trimming removed 3 bases from V and 6 bases from J, with 14 bases in between. Germline CDR1 and CDR2: GTSNPN and SVGIG (reference sequence). CDR3 sequence (DNA): TGTGCCTGGAGCGTGCCGGGGGCGTCTGAAGCTTTCTTT. It is translated as CAWSVPGASEAFF.

The rearrangement links TRBV7-6 to TRBJ2-7; D uncertain. Between the trimmed V and J ends, which lost 1 base and 4 bases, there was a span of 5 bases. The germline V gene has CDR1 SGHVS and CDR2 FNYEAQ. The CDR3 length is 12 residues. Written as DNA, the CDR3 is TGTGCCAGCAGCTTAGAGTCTTACGAGCAGTACTTC. Its protein is CASSLESYEQYF.

The genes are TRBV7-2 and TRBJ1-1; D call uncertain. V dropped 7 bases and J dropped 2 bases, with 11 bases sitting between them. CDR1 SGHTA and CDR2 FQGNSA come from the germline V gene. The CDR3 contains 13 residues. The CDR3 coding sequence is TGTGCCAGCATCGAGACGGGTAACACTGAAGCTTTCTTT. Translating gives CASIETGNTEAFF.

A remark on this clone: This same CDR3 is encoded by further DNA sequences in the sample. This chain joins TRBV19 and TRBJ2-7; TRBD2 might be the D (6 bases). Per the germline V gene, CDR1 is LNHDA and CDR2 is SQIVND (reference sequence). The CDR3 is 13 residues long. The V end lost 5 bases, the J end lost 4 bases, and 12 bases lay between the germline ends. The CDR3 DNA follows: TGTGCCAGTAGTGCTGGGACTGGATACGAGCAGTACTTC. Amino acid sequence: CASSAGTGYEQYF.

The chain uses TRBV6-5 and TRBJ1-1; D unclear. Germline V gene lookup returns CDR1 MNHEY and CDR2 SVGAGI. CDR3 size: 13 residues. Trimming left V 7 bases short and J 1 base short, with 10 bases between. The CDR3 bases are TGTGCCAGCACCTACTCCCCGAACACTGAAGCTTTCTTT. This sequence encodes CASTYSPNTEAFF.

A note on this clone: Other DNA variants within this sample encode the same CDR3. The rearrangement joins TRBV4-3 to TRBJ1-5; no clear D. Deletions cut 0 bases from V and 3 bases from J, with 6 bases between. The CDR3 has 14 residues. Germline V gives CDR1 LGHNA, CDR2 YSLEER. The CDR3 sequence: CASSQDYSNQPQHF. The CDR3 DNA follows: TGCGCCAGCAGCCAAGATTACTCCAATCAGCCCCAGCATTTT.

The chain has TRBV5-1 and TRBJ2-1; D may be TRBD2 (6 bases). Trimming took off 4 bases at V and 0 bases at J, with 14 bases between the two ends. Per the germline V gene, CDR1 is SGHRS and CDR2 is YFSETQ. This CDR3 comprises 16 residues. The CDR3 nucleotides read TGCGCCAGCAGCCAGGGACTGGGCAGCTCCTACAATGAGCAGTTCTTC. Protein: CASSQGLGSSYNEQFF.

J is TRBJ1-5 and V is TRBV4-1; D is possibly TRBD1 (6 bases). Per the germline V gene, CDR1 is MGHRA and CDR2 is YSYEKL. Trimming took 3 bases from V and 5 from J, leaving 11 bases between them. CDR3 length equals 14 residues. CDR3 sequence (DNA): TGCGCCAGCAGCCACGCGGACAGTTATCAGCCCCAGCATTTT. This sequence encodes CASSHADSYQPQHF.

Points on this clone: The same CDR3 is also encoded by other DNA sequences in this sample. This chain links TRBV9 with TRBJ2-7, with 8 bases matching TRBD2. Germline assignment: CDR1 SGDLS and CDR2 YYNGEE. Trimming took 0 bases from V and 0 from J; bases not matched to a gene: 2. There are 15 residues in the CDR3. DNA of the CDR3: TGTGCCAGCAGCGTAGAGAGCGGGAGCTCCTACGAGCAGTACTTC. It is translated as CASSVESGSSYEQYF.

The chain couples TRBV5-1 to TRBJ2-3, with D tentatively TRBD1 (5 bases). This CDR3 region has 15 residues. The ends were cut back, 0 bases at V and 1 base at J, with 9 bases in the middle. From germline, CDR1 is SGHRS and CDR2 YFSETQ. CDR3 sequence: CASSLVGDGTDTQYF. CDR3 bases: TGCGCCAGCAGCTTGGTAGGGGATGGCACAGATACGCAGTATTTT.

The V and J genes are TRBV20-1 and TRBJ1-1; perhaps TRBD1 as D (6 bases). Germline V gene data show CDR1 as DFQATT and CDR2 as SNEGSKA (reference sequence). CDR3 length: 11 residues. V gave up 5 bases and J gave up 10 bases, with 14 bases separating them. CDR3 residues: CSAVGWGRAFF. DNA for the CDR3: TGCAGTGCTGTCGGGTGGGGGCGAGCTTTCTTT.